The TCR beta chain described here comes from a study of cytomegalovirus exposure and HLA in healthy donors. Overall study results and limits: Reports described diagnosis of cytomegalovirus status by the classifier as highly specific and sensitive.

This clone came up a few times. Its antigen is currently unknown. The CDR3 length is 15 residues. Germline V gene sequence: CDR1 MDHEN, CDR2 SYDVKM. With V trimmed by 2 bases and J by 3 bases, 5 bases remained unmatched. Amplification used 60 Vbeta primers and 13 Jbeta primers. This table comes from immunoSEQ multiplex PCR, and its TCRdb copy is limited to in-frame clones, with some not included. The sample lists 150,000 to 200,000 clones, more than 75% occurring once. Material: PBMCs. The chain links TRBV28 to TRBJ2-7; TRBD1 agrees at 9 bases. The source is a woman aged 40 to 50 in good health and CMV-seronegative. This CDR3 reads CASSLGDRVYYEQYF. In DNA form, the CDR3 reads TGTGCCAGCAGTTTAGGGGACAGGGTCTACTACGAGCAGTACTTC.